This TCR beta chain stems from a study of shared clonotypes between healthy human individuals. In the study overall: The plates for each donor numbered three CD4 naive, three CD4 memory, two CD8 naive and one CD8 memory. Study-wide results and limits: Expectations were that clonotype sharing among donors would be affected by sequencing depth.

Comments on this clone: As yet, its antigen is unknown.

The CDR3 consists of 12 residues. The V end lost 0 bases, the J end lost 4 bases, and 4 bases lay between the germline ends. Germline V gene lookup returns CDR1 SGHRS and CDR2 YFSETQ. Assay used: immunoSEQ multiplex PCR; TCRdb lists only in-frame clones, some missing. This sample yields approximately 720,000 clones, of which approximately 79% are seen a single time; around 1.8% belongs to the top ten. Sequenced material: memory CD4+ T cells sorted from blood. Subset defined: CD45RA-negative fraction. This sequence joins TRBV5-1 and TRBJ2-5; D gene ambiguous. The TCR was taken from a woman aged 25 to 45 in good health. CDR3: CASSLDAETQYF. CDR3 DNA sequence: TGCGCCAGCAGCTTGGACGCAGAGACCCAGTACTTC.